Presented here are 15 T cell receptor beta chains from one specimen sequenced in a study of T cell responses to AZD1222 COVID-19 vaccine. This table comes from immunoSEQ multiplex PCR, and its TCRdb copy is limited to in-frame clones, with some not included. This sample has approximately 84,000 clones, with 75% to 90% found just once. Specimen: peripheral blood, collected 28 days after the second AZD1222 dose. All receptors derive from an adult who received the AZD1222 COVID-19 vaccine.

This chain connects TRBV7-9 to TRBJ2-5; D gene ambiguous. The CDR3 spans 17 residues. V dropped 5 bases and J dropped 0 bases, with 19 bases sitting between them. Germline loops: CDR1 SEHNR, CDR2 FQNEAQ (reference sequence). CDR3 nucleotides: TGTGCCAGCAGCACGTACTTAGGGTTCCGGTACCAAGAGACCCAGTACTTC. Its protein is CASSTYLGFRYQETQYF.

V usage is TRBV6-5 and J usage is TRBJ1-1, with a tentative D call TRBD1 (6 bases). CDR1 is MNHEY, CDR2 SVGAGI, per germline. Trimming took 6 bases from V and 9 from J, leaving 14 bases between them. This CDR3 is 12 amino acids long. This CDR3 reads CASRNRGGQAFF. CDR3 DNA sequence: TGTGCCAGCAGGAACCGTGGGGGCCAAGCTTTCTTT.

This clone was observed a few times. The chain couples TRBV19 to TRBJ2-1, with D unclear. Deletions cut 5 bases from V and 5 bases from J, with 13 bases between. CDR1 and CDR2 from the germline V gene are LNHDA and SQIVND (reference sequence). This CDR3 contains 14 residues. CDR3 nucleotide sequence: TGTGCCAGTAGTCCCTTTCCCCCCAACAATGAGCAGTTCTTC. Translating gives CASSPFPPNNEQFF.

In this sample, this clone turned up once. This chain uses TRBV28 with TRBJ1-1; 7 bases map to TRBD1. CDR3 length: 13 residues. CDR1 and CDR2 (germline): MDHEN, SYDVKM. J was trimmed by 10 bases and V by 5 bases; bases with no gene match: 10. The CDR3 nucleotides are TGTGCCAGCAGTCCCGGGACAGCCGCGGGAGCTTTCTTT. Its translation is CASSPGTAAGAFF. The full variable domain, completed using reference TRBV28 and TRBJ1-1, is DVKVTQSSRYLVKRTGEKVFLECVQDMDHENMFWYRQDPGLGLRLIYFSYDVKMKEKGDIPEGYSVSREKKERFSLILESASTNQTSMYLCASSPGTAAGAFFGQGTRLTVV.

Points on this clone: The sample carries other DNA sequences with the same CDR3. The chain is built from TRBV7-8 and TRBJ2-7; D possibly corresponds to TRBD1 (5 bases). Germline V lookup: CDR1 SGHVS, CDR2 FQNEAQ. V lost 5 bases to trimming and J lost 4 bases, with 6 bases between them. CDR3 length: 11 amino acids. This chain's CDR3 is CASSPGYEQYF. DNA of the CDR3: TGTGCCAGCAGCCCAGGGTACGAGCAGTACTTC. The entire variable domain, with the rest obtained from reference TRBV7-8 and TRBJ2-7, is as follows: GAGVSQSPRYKVAKRGQDVALRCDPISGHVSLFWYQQALGQGPEFLTYFQNEAQLDKSGLPSDRFFAERPEGSVSTLKIQRTQQEDSAVYLCASSPGYEQYFGPGTRLTVT.

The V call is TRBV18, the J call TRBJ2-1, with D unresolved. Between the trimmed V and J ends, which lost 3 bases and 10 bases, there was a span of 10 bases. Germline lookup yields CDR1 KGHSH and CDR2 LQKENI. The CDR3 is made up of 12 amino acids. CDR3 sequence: CASSPDEREQFF. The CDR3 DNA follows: TGTGCCAGCTCACCGGACGAAAGGGAGCAGTTCTTC.

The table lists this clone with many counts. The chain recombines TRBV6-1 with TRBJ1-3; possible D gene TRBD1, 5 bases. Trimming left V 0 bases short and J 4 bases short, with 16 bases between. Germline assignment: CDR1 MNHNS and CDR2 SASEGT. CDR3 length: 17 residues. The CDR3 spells CASSEALFGPGGNTIYF. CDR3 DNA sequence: TGTGCCAGCAGTGAAGCGCTGTTTGGCCCAGGGGGAAACACCATATATTTT.

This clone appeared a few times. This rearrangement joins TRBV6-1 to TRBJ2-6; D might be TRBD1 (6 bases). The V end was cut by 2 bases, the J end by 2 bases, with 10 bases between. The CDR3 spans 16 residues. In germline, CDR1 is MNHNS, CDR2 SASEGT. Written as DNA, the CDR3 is TGTGCCAGCAGTGAACCCACAGGGACTGGGGCCAACGTCCTGACTTTC. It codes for CASSEPTGTGANVLTF.

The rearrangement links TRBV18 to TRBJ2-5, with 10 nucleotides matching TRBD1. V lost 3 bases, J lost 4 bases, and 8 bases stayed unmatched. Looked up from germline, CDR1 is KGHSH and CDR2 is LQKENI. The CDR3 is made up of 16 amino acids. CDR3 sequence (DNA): TGTGCCAGCTCACCTACCGGGACAGGGGCAATAGAGACCCAGTACTTC. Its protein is CASSPTGTGAIETQYF.

The CDR3 sequence is CAIRRDSGGGIVTDTQYF. The CDR3 bases are TGTGCCATCAGACGGGACAGCGGAGGGGGTATAGTGACAGATACGCAGTATTTT. The chain employs TRBV10-3 and TRBJ2-3, with D possibly TRBD1 on 7 matching bases. There are 18 residues in the CDR3. Deletions cut 6 bases from V and 3 bases from J, with 25 bases between. In germline, CDR1 is ENHRY, CDR2 SYGVKD.

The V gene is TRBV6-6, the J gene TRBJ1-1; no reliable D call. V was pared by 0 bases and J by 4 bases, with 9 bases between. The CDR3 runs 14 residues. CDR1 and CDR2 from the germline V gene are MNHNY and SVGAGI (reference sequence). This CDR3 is CASSYSDGRTEAFF. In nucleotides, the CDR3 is TGTGCCAGCAGTTACTCGGACGGGCGCACTGAAGCTTTCTTT.

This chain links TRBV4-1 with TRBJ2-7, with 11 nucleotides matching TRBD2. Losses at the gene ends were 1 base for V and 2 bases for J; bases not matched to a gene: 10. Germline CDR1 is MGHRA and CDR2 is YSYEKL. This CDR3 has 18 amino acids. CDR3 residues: CASSQGARGGLAAYEQYF. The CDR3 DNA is TGCGCCAGCAGCCAAGGGGCTCGCGGGGGACTAGCGGCCTACGAGCAGTACTTC.

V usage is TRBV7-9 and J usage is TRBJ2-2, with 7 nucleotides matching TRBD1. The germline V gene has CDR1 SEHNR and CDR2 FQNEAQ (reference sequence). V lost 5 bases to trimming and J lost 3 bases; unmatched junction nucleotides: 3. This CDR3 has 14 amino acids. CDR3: CASSDRAYTGELFF. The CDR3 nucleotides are TGTGCCAGCAGCGACAGGGCGTACACCGGGGAGCTGTTTTTT.

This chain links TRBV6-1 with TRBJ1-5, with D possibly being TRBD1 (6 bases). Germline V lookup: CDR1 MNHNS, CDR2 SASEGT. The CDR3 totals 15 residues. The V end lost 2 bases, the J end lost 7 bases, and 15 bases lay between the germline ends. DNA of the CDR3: TGTGCCAGCAGTGAAAGTCAGGGGCCGGGGCAGCCCCAGCATTTT. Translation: CASSESQGPGQPQHF.

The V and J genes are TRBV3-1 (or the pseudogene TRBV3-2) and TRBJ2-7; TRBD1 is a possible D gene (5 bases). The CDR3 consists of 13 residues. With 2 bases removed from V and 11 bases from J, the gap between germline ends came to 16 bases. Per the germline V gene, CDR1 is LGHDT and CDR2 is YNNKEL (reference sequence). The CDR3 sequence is CASSQTLDTLKYF. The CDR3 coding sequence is TGTGCCAGCAGCCAAACCCTGGACACTTTGAAGTACTTC.